The entry that follows covers one T cell receptor beta chain sequence. The CDR3 is 15 amino acids. Germline V lookup: CDR1 LNHDA, CDR2 SQIVND (reference sequence). Trimming cost V 3 bases and J 0 bases; bases outside gene matches: 1. Study processing details: The assay estimated nucleated cells by amplifying reference gene primers. Produced via immunoSEQ multiplex PCR; TCRdb's table is partial and in-frame only. V, J and clone size reflect that table, while D and trimming were determined from the DNA. This sample has roughly 300,000 clones, with around 89% found just once. This specimen belongs to a study of blood T cell repertoires in COVID-19. At the level of the study: COVID-19 samples, acute and convalescent, were from the United States, Italy and Spain. Nucleic acid was either cDNA or gDNA, and it came from T cells, B-cell-depleted T cells, or PBMCs.

Sequencing used peripheral blood. This clonotype was obtained from a man between 18 and 29 years old who had recovered from COVID-19. The chain carries TRBV19 and TRBJ2-1; TRBD2 agrees at 8 bases. CDR3 amino acids: CASSMSGSSYNEQFF. Here the CDR3 DNA reads TGTGCCAGTAGTATGAGCGGGAGCTCCTACAATGAGCAGTTCTTC.